Listed below are T cell receptor beta chains from one sample, sequenced in a study of blood T cell repertoires in COVID-19. The protocol was immunoSEQ multiplex PCR, while the TCRdb copy is restricted to in-frame clones and leaves out a portion. The profile shows more than 110,000 clones, 65% to 90% of them singletons. Sequenced input: peripheral blood. These receptors were taken from a man aged 45-65 years with acute or convalescent COVID-19. Both conserved end residues are part of each CDR3. The D gene is left open where the match is weak. Clone size appears in some rows only: once, few, many, or a class for an expanded clone.

TRBV19	TRBJ2-2	17	.	.	TGTGCCAGTAGTATAGACCCCGGGAGAGGGGCAATCGGGGAGCTGTTTTTT	CASSIDPGRGAIGELFF
TRBV2	TRBJ2-2	14	.	TRBD2	TGTGCCAGCAGTACGGGACTAGCGACCGGGGAGCTGTTTTTT	CASSTGLATGELFF
TRBV6-5	TRBJ2-6	15	.	.	TGTGCCAGCAGAACAGAGTCCTCTGGGGCCAACGTCCTGACTTTC	CASRTESSGANVLTF
TRBV9	TRBJ2-2	15	.	TRBD1	TGTGCCAGCAGCGTAGTTGGACAGGGGGCCGGGGAGCTGTTTTTT	CASSVVGQGAGELFF
TRBV9	TRBJ2-4	16	.	.	TGTGCCAGCAGCGTAAGCGACGGAGGACGGCCAAACATTCAGTACTTC	CASSVSDGGRPNIQYF
TRBV19	TRBJ1-1	12	.	.	TGTGCCAGTAGTATTCCGGACACTGAAGCTTTCTTT	CASSIPDTEAFF
TRBV12-3/TRBV12-4	TRBJ1-5	13	.	.	TGTGCCAGCAGTTTACAGTGGGCACAGCCCCAGCATTTT	CASSLQWAQPQHF
TRBV7-2	TRBJ1-5	13	.	.	TGTGCCAGCAGTCTAAAGGGGAATCAGCCCCAGCATTTT	CASSLKGNQPQHF
TRBV29-1	TRBJ1-2	13	once	.	TGCAGCGTTGCGGGGGGCGTAGACTATGGCTACACCTTC	CSVAGGVDYGYTF
TRBV7-6	TRBJ2-3	13	.	TRBD2	TGTGCCAGCAGCGCGCGGACTAGGCAAACGCAGTATTTT	CASSARTRQTQYF
TRBV7-7	TRBJ2-1	16	.	TRBD2	TGTGCTAGCAGCTTAAGGGCGGGAGGACCGAGTAATGAGCAGTTCTTC	CASSLRAGGPSNEQFF
TRBV6-5	TRBJ1-2	16	.	.	TGTGCCAGCAGTTACTCGAGCGGAATCGACAACTATGGCTACACCTTC	CASSYSSGIDNYGYTF
TRBV4-1	TRBJ2-3	16	.	TRBD1	TGCGCCAGCAGCCTATTGGGACAGACAAGCACAGATACGCAGTATTTT	CASSLLGQTSTDTQYF
TRBV2	TRBJ2-5	16	.	.	TGTGCCAGCAGTACAACCACGGACAGTCTGATGGAGACCCAGTACTTC	CASSTTTDSLMETQYF
TRBV2	TRBJ1-4	15	.	.	TGTGCCAGCAGCCCCCCCTCCGGGGATAATGAAAAACTGTTTTTT	CASSPPSGDNEKLFF
TRBV6-1	TRBJ1-1	15	few	.	TGTGCCAGCAGTGAACTCCTCAGGGCGGTTGGTGAAGCTTTCTTT	CASSELLRAVGEAFF
TRBV5-5	TRBJ2-2	18	.	TRBD2	TGTGCCAGCAGCTTGGGACTAGCGGGGGGGCGGGTCACCGGGGAGCTGTTTTTT	CASSLGLAGGRVTGELFF
TRBV5-4	TRBJ2-3	16	.	.	TGTGCCAGCAGCCCCGGACGGGATCTTAGCACAGATACGCAGTATTTT	CASSPGRDLSTDTQYF
TRBV13	TRBJ2-7	17	.	.	TGTGCCAGCAGCCCTTTAGGCCGGAAAACAGGGTTTGGCGGGCAGTACTTC	CASSPLGRKTGFGGQYF
TRBV20-1	TRBJ2-1	15	.	.	TGCAGTGCTAGTAAGTCCCGGGGGTCCTACAATGAGCAGTTCTTC	CSASKSRGSYNEQFF
TRBV12-5	TRBJ1-1	14	.	.	TGTGCTAGTGGTCAAAAGCGGGGCGCAGGTGAAGCTTTCTTT	CASGQKRGAGEAFF
TRBV15	TRBJ2-4	18	.	TRBD1	TGTGCCACCAGCAGAGATCCTCACGGGACAGGGGTATCAAACATTCAGTACTTC	CATSRDPHGTGVSNIQYF
TRBV6-6	TRBJ1-2	12	few	.	TGTGCCAGCAGTTCCCTAGTCGAGGGCTACACCTTC	CASSSLVEGYTF
TRBV7-8	TRBJ2-7	15	.	TRBD2	TGTGCCAGCAGCTTAACTAGCGGGAGATCGTCCGAGCAGTACTTC	CASSLTSGRSSEQYF
TRBV10-3	TRBJ2-5	15	.	.	TGTGCCATCAGTGAGAGCCGGTCGACGGGGGAGACCCAGTACTTC	CAISESRSTGETQYF
TRBV4-1	TRBJ1-2	15	once	TRBD1	TGCGCCAGCAGCCAAGAAGGGACAGCTAACTATGGCTACACCTTT	CASSQEGTANYGYTF
TRBV5-6	TRBJ1-5	16	.	TRBD1	TGTGCCAGCAGCTTAAGGTCGCAGGGGGCGAATCAGCCCCAGCATTTT	CASSLRSQGANQPQHF
TRBV9	TRBJ1-2	18	.	.	TGTGCCAGCAGCGTAGCTACGGGGGTCTCGGAGTCCTCGAATGGCTACACCTTC	CASSVATGVSESSNGYTF
TRBV9	TRBJ2-1	15	.	.	TGTGCCAGCAGCGTAGCGGATAGCGGCTACAATGAGCAGTTCTTC	CASSVADSGYNEQFF
TRBV7-9	TRBJ1-1	12	once	TRBD1	TGTGCCAGCAGCTTCGGACAGGGCGAAGCTTTCTTT	CASSFGQGEAFF
TRBV6-1	TRBJ1-3	15	once	.	TGTGCCAGCAGTGAAGTAGGGAGTACCATTGGCACCATATATTTT	CASSEVGSTIGTIYF
TRBV11-3	TRBJ2-1	16	few	TRBD2	TGTGCCAGCAGCTTAGATAGCGGGACCCCCTACAATGAGCAGTTCTTC	CASSLDSGTPYNEQFF
TRBV6-5	TRBJ2-1	15	.	.	TGTGCCAGCAGTTACTCGATGACTGGCCACAATGAGCAGTTCTTC	CASSYSMTGHNEQFF
TRBV27	TRBJ1-5	15	.	.	TGTGCCAGCAGTTCTTCCCAGGGGTACGAGCAGCCCCAGCATTTT	CASSSSQGYEQPQHF
TRBV28	TRBJ1-5	13	.	.	TGTGCCAGCAGTTCCGAGGGCAATCAGCCCCAGCATTTT	CASSSEGNQPQHF
TRBV10-1	TRBJ2-2	15	once	.	TGCGCCAGCAGTGGGACACGCTCGAACACCGGGGAGCTGTTTTTT	CASSGTRSNTGELFF
TRBV9	TRBJ1-2	17	.	TRBD1	TGTGCCAGCAGCCCCCCGCCGACAGGGACAGGGCCCTATGGCTACACCTTC	CASSPPPTGTGPYGYTF
TRBV6-5	TRBJ2-7	14	.	TRBD1	TGTGCCAGCAGGGGACAGGGGACATCCTACGAGCAGTACTTC	CASRGQGTSYEQYF
TRBV5-1	TRBJ1-1	13	.	.	TGCGCCAGCAGCTCCGGGTCGACAGCTGAAGCTTTCTTT	CASSSGSTAEAFF
TRBV4-1	TRBJ2-1	11	.	.	TGCGCCAGCACCTCTTACAATGAGCAGTTCTTC	CASTSYNEQFF
TRBV11-2	TRBJ1-6	14	.	.	TGTGCCAGCAGCTTAGCTACTTTCAATTCACCCCTCCACTTT	CASSLATFNSPLHF